These 31 T cell receptor beta chains were sequenced from one sample in a study of cytotoxic CD8 clonotypes in ibrutinib-treated CLL. Libraries were prepared by immunoSEQ multiplex PCR; TCRdb keeps only in-frame clonotypes and omits some of them. This table has under 200,000 clones, around 84% appearing once. The sequencing used PBMCs, collected after 12 months of ibrutinib treatment. The receptor source for this set is a human donor with chronic lymphocytic leukemia.

This chain links TRBV5-4 with TRBJ2-7; D remains unclear. V was cut by 0 bases and J by 2 bases, with 9 bases left in between. There are 14 residues in the CDR3. Looked up from germline, CDR1 is SGHNT and CDR2 is YYREEE (reference sequence). The CDR3 protein is CASSLGVGTYEQYF. Here the CDR3 DNA reads TGTGCCAGCAGCTTGGGGGTAGGGACCTACGAGCAGTACTTC.

The V and J genes are TRBV7-2 and TRBJ2-7, with D uncertain. The CDR3 contains 13 residues. The germline CDR1 and CDR2 sequences are SGHTA and FQGNSA. Between the trimmed V and J ends, which lost 5 bases and 0 bases, there was a span of 8 bases. CDR3 DNA: TGTGCCAGCAGCACACTCGTCTCCTACGAGCAGTACTTC. Translating it yields CASSTLVSYEQYF.

The chain has TRBV6-6 and TRBJ1-2, with D perhaps TRBD1 (5 bases). The CDR3 contains 12 residues. CDR1 MNHNY and CDR2 SVGAGI come from the germline V gene (reference sequence). Trimming removed 6 bases from V and 1 base from J, with 6 bases in between. CDR3: CASRGGNYGYTF. CDR3 nucleotide sequence: TGTGCCAGCAGGGGGGGTAACTATGGCTACACCTTC.

The chain uses TRBV14 and TRBJ2-7; D call uncertain. The CDR3 extends over 19 amino acids. Germline CDR1 is SGHDN and CDR2 is FVKESK. Trimming cost V 4 bases and J 5 bases, with 30 bases left between them. The CDR3 loop reads CASSPPMGLWARRPHEQYF. The CDR3 nucleotides are TGTGCCAGCAGCCCTCCAATGGGCCTCTGGGCTCGCCGCCCCCACGAGCAGTACTTC.

This sequence joins TRBV29-1 and TRBJ2-1, with D uncertain. There are 11 residues in the CDR3. From germline, CDR1 is SQVTM and CDR2 ANQGSEA. V was pared by 4 bases and J by 3 bases, with 4 bases between. CDR3 sequence reads: CSVGFYNEQFF. CDR3 bases: TGCAGCGTTGGATTCTACAATGAGCAGTTCTTC.

The chain has TRBV5-1 and TRBJ1-2; the D is unclear. Per germline, CDR1 SGHRS and CDR2 YFSETQ. The CDR3 has 13 residues. Trimming removed 0 bases from V and 7 bases from J, with 10 bases in between. CDR3 sequence: CASSLDFLGGYTF. The CDR3 region has the DNA TGCGCCAGCAGCTTGGATTTTCTAGGTGGCTACACCTTC.

This clone has more than one count but fewer than ten. The chain uses TRBV25-1 and TRBJ1-1, with unresolved D. Per the germline V gene, CDR1 is MGHDK and CDR2 is SYGVNS. V lost 4 bases to trimming and J lost 5 bases, with 8 bases between them. CDR3 length: 12 amino acids. The CDR3 loop is CASSARGTEAFF. The CDR3, as DNA: TGTGCCAGCAGTGCCCGGGGTACTGAAGCTTTCTTT.

The chain is built from TRBV6-1 and TRBJ2-3; D is unresolved. Germline V gives CDR1 MNHNS, CDR2 SASEGT. The CDR3 has 13 residues. V dropped 3 bases and J dropped 0 bases, with 4 bases sitting between them. The CDR3 region is CASSEYSTDTQYF. The CDR3 DNA follows: TGTGCCAGCAGTGAGTACAGCACAGATACGCAGTATTTT.

This clone was detected a few times. V usage is TRBV4-1 and J usage is TRBJ2-1, with 11 positions matching TRBD2. The germline V gene encodes CDR1 MGHRA and CDR2 YSYEKL. This CDR3 spans 18 amino acids. Trimming took 0 bases from V and 4 from J; bases not matched to a gene: 8. CDR3 DNA: TGCGCCAGCAGCCAAGAGAAGGGAGGGACTAGCGGATACAATGAGCAGTTCTTC. Protein: CASSQEKGGTSGYNEQFF.

The chain combines TRBV19 with TRBJ1-1; a weak D match, TRBD1 (6 bases). There are 11 residues in the CDR3. The V end was cut by 1 base, the J end by 11 bases, with 8 bases between. Germline lookup yields CDR1 LNHDA and CDR2 SQIVND (reference sequence). The CDR3 spells CASSIGGAAFF. The DNA of the CDR3 is TGTGCCAGTAGTATAGGGGGGGCGGCTTTCTTT.

The chain is built from TRBV7-8 and TRBJ1-4, with 7 nucleotides matching TRBD1. V shed 3 bases, J shed 0 bases, and the junction held 4 bases outside the gene matches. Germline V gene data show CDR1 as SGHVS and CDR2 as FQNEAQ. The CDR3 sequence is 16 residues long. CDR3 loop: CASSFGTVSTNEKLFF. The CDR3 region has the DNA TGTGCCAGCAGCTTTGGGACAGTCTCAACTAATGAAAAACTGTTTTTT. Drawing the rest from reference TRBV7-8 and TRBJ1-4, the complete variable domain is GAGVSQSPRYKVAKRGQDVALRCDPISGHVSLFWYQQALGQGPEFLTYFQNEAQLDKSGLPSDRFFAERPEGSVSTLKIQRTQQEDSAVYLCASSFGTVSTNEKLFFGSGTQLSVL.

CDR3 DNA sequence: TGTGCCAGCAGTCTCTCATGGGAGCAGTTCTTC. It translates to CASSLSWEQFF. This chain joins TRBV28 and TRBJ2-1; D gene unclear. The CDR3 consists of 11 residues. The germline CDR1 and CDR2 sequences are MDHEN and SYDVKM. With 5 bases removed from V and 10 bases from J, the gap between germline ends came to 9 bases.

The CDR3 nucleotides are TGCGCCAGCAGCCAAGAGGAGGGCTCCCGGGCCCTAGGGACCCAGTACTTC. It is translated as CASSQEEGSRALGTQYF. V is TRBV4-1 and J is TRBJ2-5; possibly TRBD2 for D (6 bases). CDR1 MGHRA and CDR2 YSYEKL come from the germline V gene. V dropped 0 bases and J dropped 7 bases, with 21 bases sitting between them. The CDR3 totals 17 residues.

V and J are TRBV27 and TRBJ2-2, with 7 bases matching TRBD1. J lost 6 bases, V lost 8 bases, and 18 bases had no gene match. The CDR3 has 17 amino acids. From germline, CDR1 is MNHEY and CDR2 SMNVEV (reference sequence). The CDR3 coding sequence is TGTGCCAGCTCAGTCCTCGGGACAGCCGGTGTTGCCGGGGAGCTGTTTTTT. This encodes CASSVLGTAGVAGELFF.

The gene calls are TRBV5-4 and TRBJ2-3, with 8 bases aligning to TRBD2. Germline assignment: CDR1 SGHNT and CDR2 YYREEE (reference sequence). Trimming at V came to 1 base and at J to 8 bases, leaving 6 bases not matched to a gene. This CDR3 has 14 residues. The CDR3: CASSLSGRGGTQYF. The CDR3 nucleotides read TGTGCCAGCAGCTTGAGCGGGAGAGGAGGTACGCAGTATTTT.

For this clone: The sample carries other DNA sequences with the same CDR3. This rearrangement joins TRBV7-2 to TRBJ2-5, with TRBD2 matching over 7 bases. Germline values: CDR1 SGHTA, CDR2 FQGNSA. Trimming at V came to 5 bases and at J to 1 base, leaving 4 bases not matched to a gene. The CDR3 is 14 amino acids. In DNA form, the CDR3 reads TGTGCCAGCAGCCTCGGGGGGAGCCAAGAGACCCAGTACTTC. This translates into CASSLGGSQETQYF.

This chain links TRBV6-5 with TRBJ1-5, with 7 bases identical to TRBD1. V lost 7 bases and J lost 6; bases outside the gene matches: 12. Germline V gene lookup returns CDR1 MNHEY and CDR2 SVGAGI. The CDR3 covers 15 residues. CDR3 coding DNA: TGTGCCAGCAAATCGGACTCCCAGGGGGGTCAGCCCCAGCATTTT. This sequence encodes CASKSDSQGGQPQHF.

In this sample, this clone turned up a few times. V is TRBV5-1 and J is TRBJ2-7; TRBD1 aligns across 10 bases. CDR1 is SGHRS and CDR2 is YFSETQ in the germline V gene. The CDR3 runs 15 residues. The V and J ends lost 4 bases and 2 bases, in that order; junction bases with no gene match: 6. DNA of the CDR3: TGCGCCAGCAGCCCTTCCGGGACAGGGGCCTACGAGCAGTACTTC. Its protein product is CASSPSGTGAYEQYF.

The V and J genes are TRBV5-1 and TRBJ1-3; D gene uncertain. The V end was cut by 2 bases, the J end by 2 bases, with 14 bases between. The CDR3 is 16 residues long. From germline, CDR1 is SGHRS and CDR2 YFSETQ. The CDR3 sequence is CASSFRPAGPGNTIYF. In nucleotides, the CDR3 is TGCGCCAGCAGCTTCCGCCCGGCGGGTCCTGGAAACACCATATATTTT.

The chain is built from TRBV6-6 and TRBJ1-2; TRBD1 aligns across 10 bases. The CDR3 is 12 amino acids. With 5 bases clipped from V and 12 bases from J, the junction kept 6 bases outside the gene matches. In germline, CDR1 is MNHNY, CDR2 SVGAGI (reference sequence). CDR3 sequence: CASSTGQGRHTF. As DNA, the CDR3 is TGTGCCAGCAGTACGGGACAGGGGCGTCACACCTTC.

The J gene is TRBJ2-5, the V gene TRBV15; D unresolved. CDR1 LNHNV and CDR2 YYDKDF come from the germline V gene (reference sequence). CDR3 size: 13 residues. The ends were cut back, 6 bases at V and 0 bases at J, with 8 bases in the middle. CDR3 coding DNA: TGTGCCACCAGATTTTTTGACCAAGAGACCCAGTACTTC. Residues: CATRFFDQETQYF.

This chain joins TRBV19 and TRBJ1-2; 7 positions match TRBD1. CDR1 and CDR2 (germline): LNHDA, SQIVND (reference sequence). The ends lost 6 bases at V and 2 bases at J; junction bases unmatched: 6. The CDR3 runs to 14 residues. The DNA for the CDR3 is TGTGCCAGTAGGCCGGGACAGACCAACTATGGCTACACCTTC. Translated: CASRPGQTNYGYTF. Using reference TRBV19 and TRBJ1-2 for the parts outside the CDR3, the full variable domain is DGGITQSPKYLFRKEGQNVTLSCEQNLNHDAMYWYRQDPGQGLRLIYYSQIVNDFQKGDIAEGYSVSREKKESFPLTVTSAQKNPTAFYLCASRPGQTNYGYTFGSGTRLTVV.

V usage is TRBV28 and J usage is TRBJ2-7, with D maybe TRBD1 (5 bases). The CDR3 totals 13 residues. V lost 5 bases to trimming and J lost 6 bases, with 14 bases between them. Germline lookup yields CDR1 MDHEN and CDR2 SYDVKM. The CDR3 is CASSLGVLGEQYF. CDR3 in DNA: TGTGCCAGCAGTCTAGGGGTACTCGGCGAGCAGTACTTC.

The V gene is TRBV5-4, the J gene TRBJ2-1; possibly TRBD1 for D (6 bases). Germline CDR1 reads SGHNT; CDR2 reads YYREEE (reference sequence). Trimming left V 2 bases short and J 3 bases short, with 18 bases between. This CDR3 is 17 amino acids long. CDR3 amino acids: CASSFMAGTRNYNEQFF. The CDR3 region has the DNA TGTGCCAGCAGCTTTATGGCCGGGACAAGAAACTACAATGAGCAGTTCTTC.

This sequence joins TRBV28 and TRBJ1-2; the match to TRBD1 covers 7 bases. V shed 4 bases, J shed 1 base, and the junction held 6 bases outside the gene matches. Germline V CDR1 and CDR2: MDHEN, SYDVKM. There are 15 residues in the CDR3. CDR3 protein: CASSWAGGGNYGYTF. CDR3 sequence (DNA): TGTGCCAGCAGTTGGGCAGGGGGAGGTAACTATGGCTACACCTTC.

The rearrangement links TRBV4-3 to TRBJ1-6; possible D gene TRBD1, 5 bases. The germline V gene has CDR1 LGHNA and CDR2 YSLEER. This CDR3 spans 17 amino acids. Trimming stripped 1 base from V and 1 base from J, with 11 bases between. The CDR3 DNA reads as TGCGCCAGCAGCCAAGTCCGGGACCTATCCTATAATTCACCCCTCCACTTT. It translates to CASSQVRDLSYNSPLHF.

The gene calls are TRBV6-5 and TRBJ2-7; D not certain. The CDR3 contains 14 residues. Trimming cost V 7 bases and J 3 bases, with 16 bases left between them. Germline V gene data show CDR1 as MNHEY and CDR2 as SVGAGI. The CDR3 region is CASTIRARDYEQYF. Here the CDR3 DNA reads TGTGCCAGCACCATTAGGGCGAGAGACTACGAGCAGTACTTC.

This clone was counted a single time. The rearrangement uses TRBV7-9 and TRBJ2-4, with D tentatively TRBD1 (5 bases). The CDR3 is made up of 13 amino acids. Trimming left V 3 bases short and J 8 bases short, with 11 bases between. Germline V lookup: CDR1 SEHNR, CDR2 FQNEAQ (reference sequence). As DNA, the CDR3 is TGTGCCAGCAGCTTGCCCGCGACAGACATTCAGTACTTC. This codes for CASSLPATDIQYF.

In this sample, this clone turned up a few times. The chain uses TRBV9 and TRBJ2-2, with unresolved D. Germline V gene data show CDR1 as SGDLS and CDR2 as YYNGEE. V gave up 4 bases and J gave up 3 bases, with 19 bases separating them. This CDR3 spans 17 amino acids. The CDR3 DNA sequence: TGTGCCAGCAGCCCGTCGACCCCGATGTTATACACCGGGGAGCTGTTTTTT. Translating it yields CASSPSTPMLYTGELFF.

This clone was observed once. This chain's CDR3 is CASSEYRPGLAGTGELFF. The DNA of the CDR3 is TGTGCCAGCAGTGAATATAGACCCGGACTAGCGGGCACCGGGGAGCTGTTTTTT. The rearrangement uses TRBV25-1 and TRBJ2-2; 11 nucleotides align to TRBD2. Germline trimming cut 0 bases from V and 4 bases from J; bases unmatched to any gene: 7. The CDR3 totals 18 residues. The germline CDR1 and CDR2 sequences are MGHDK and SYGVNS.

The CDR3 loop reads CATSRDQGGPNTEAFF. In DNA form, the CDR3 reads TGTGCCACCAGCAGAGATCAAGGGGGCCCGAACACTGAAGCTTTCTTT. V is TRBV15 and J is TRBJ1-1, with 7 bases aligning to TRBD1. With V trimmed by 0 bases and J by 1 base, 5 bases remained unmatched. Germline values: CDR1 LNHNV, CDR2 YYDKDF (reference sequence). This CDR3 is 16 amino acids long.